The present T cell receptor (beta chain) was sequenced within a study of control samples from healthy donors and cancer patients (dated by TCRdb to the early 2020s). Library preparation was by the immunoSEQ multiplex PCR assay. TCRdb stores this immuneACCESS table with in-frame sequences only. Part of the clones is absent; in the studies checked, under half of the shortfall reflects unresolved V genes, and no reason is known for the rest. The sample table contains roughly 120,000 clones; only one count was recorded for approximately 90% of them. The ten largest clones take up 15% to 20% of the sample. Comments on this clone: Its specific antigen is unknown. Per-base qualities were not stored, and no clone one base away is much larger.

There are 19 amino acids in the CDR3, from cysteine to phenylalanine inclusive. Only the CDR3 region is kept as DNA, spanning 57 bases read in frame from base 1. The V end loses 6 bases and the J end loses 8 bases, and a stretch of 34 bases separates them. The germline V gene (reference sequence) sets CDR1 to LNHDA and CDR2 to SQIVND. The chain uses TRBV19 and TRBJ1-2, with the D gene uncertain. Sequencing was performed on blood. The receptor comes from a woman between 50 and 59 years old in good health. The nucleotide sequence is TGTGCCAGTAGCACCACCTCGGAAGGTGTGTCCTCCTGGGCTCGGGGCTACACCTTC. Its protein reads: CASSTTSEGVSSWARGYTF.